The entry below describes one T cell receptor beta chain. The antigen remains unidentified. V dropped 8 bases and J dropped 4 bases, with 11 bases sitting between them. This CDR3 contains 12 residues. The data were taken from a study of identical twins. Findings and caveats of the study: Abundant beta clonotypes from cord blood had fewer insertions, unlike memory repertoires, which showed none.

Each CDR3 protein gets one entry after TCRdb re-called the 5' RACE reads with MiXCR. Among 450,000 or so distinct CDR3 sequences listed, roughly 18% were seen once. The clonotype originates from a man aged 45-60 years in good health. Sequencing was done on a sample of naive T cells sorted from blood. The genes are TRBV12-3 or TRBV12-4 and TRBJ2-5, with a possible D match to TRBD1 (6 bases). The CDR3 spells CASRGQTETQYF. The CDR3 nucleotides read TGTGCCAGCCGGGGACAAACAGAGACCCAGTACTTC.